These 10 T cell receptor beta chains share one sample of origin, sequenced in a study of blood T cell repertoires in COVID-19. The method was immunoSEQ multiplex PCR; TCRdb's version includes in-frame clones alone and lacks a portion of them. Among under 300,000 clones listed, around four fifths were seen once. The material sequenced was peripheral blood. Receptor source: a woman aged 55-69 years with active or convalescent COVID-19.

This chain connects TRBV9 to TRBJ2-5; 15 positions match TRBD2. The germline CDR1 and CDR2 sequences are SGDLS and YYNGEE. This CDR3 is built from 17 residues. The J segment lost 5 bases and the V segment lost 0 bases, leaving 5 bases of the junction unmatched. The CDR3 loop reads CASSVGTSGGEGETQYF. CDR3 nucleotide sequence: TGTGCCAGCAGCGTAGGGACTAGCGGGGGGGAAGGGGAGACCCAGTACTTC.

This clone was observed once. V usage is TRBV13 and J usage is TRBJ2-1, with no clear D. V dropped 5 bases and J dropped 7 bases, with 9 bases sitting between them. Germline CDR1 is PRHDT and CDR2 is FYEKMQ (reference sequence). The CDR3 is 12 residues long. CDR3: CASSAYGNEQFF. The CDR3 bases are TGTGCCAGCAGCGCCTACGGGAATGAGCAGTTCTTC. The full variable domain, its missing parts supplied by reference TRBV13 and TRBJ2-1, is AAGVIQSPRHLIKEKRETATLKCYPIPRHDTVYWYQQGPGQDPQFLISFYEKMQSDKGSIPDRFSAQQFSDYHSELNMSSLELGDSALYFCASSAYGNEQFFGPGTRLTVL.

This clone was counted a few times. The rearrangement uses TRBV5-4 and TRBJ2-1; 9 bases line up with TRBD2. The CDR3 covers 16 residues. Germline V lookup: CDR1 SGHNT, CDR2 YYREEE (reference sequence). With 4 bases clipped from V and 5 bases from J, the junction kept 10 bases outside the gene matches. The DNA for the CDR3 is TGTGCCAGCAGCCGCGCCCTAGCGGGACGGAACAATGAGCAGTTCTTC. It specifies CASSRALAGRNNEQFF.

The chain links TRBV18 to TRBJ2-1, with TRBD2 identical over 7 bases. The V gene's germline CDR1 is KGHSH and CDR2 LQKENI. Trimming at V came to 1 base and at J to 0 bases, leaving 6 bases not matched to a gene. The CDR3 length is 17 residues. The CDR3 nucleotides read TGTGCCAGCTCACCACGGGCCGGGGGGAGCTCCTACAATGAGCAGTTCTTC. This codes for CASSPRAGGSSYNEQFF. Variable domain in full (rest from reference TRBV18 and TRBJ2-1): NAGVMQNPRHLVRRRGQEARLRCSPMKGHSHVYWYRQLPEEGLKFMVYLQKENIIDESGMPKERFSAEFPKEGPSILRIQQVVRGDSAAYFCASSPRAGGSSYNEQFFGPGTRLTVL.

V is TRBV3-1 (or the pseudogene TRBV3-2) and J is TRBJ2-2; D call uncertain. The CDR3 is 15 amino acids. Per germline, CDR1 LGHDT and CDR2 YNNKEL (reference sequence). Trimming stripped 1 base from V and 1 base from J, with 7 bases between. This CDR3 reads CASSQVQVNTGELFF. The DNA for the CDR3 is TGTGCCAGCAGCCAAGTACAAGTGAACACCGGGGAGCTGTTTTTT.

To note about this clone: One end of the junction fails to match germline, which may point to a read error. The rearrangement joins TRBV6-5 to TRBJ1-2; D is undetermined. Looked up from germline, CDR1 is MNHEY and CDR2 is SVGAGI. The CDR3 runs 14 residues. CDR3 sequence reads: CASSNSIRQDGYTF. DNA of the CDR3: TGTGCCAGCAGTAACTCGATCCGCCAGGATGGCTACACCTTC.

The chain has TRBV28 and TRBJ1-2; D is unclear. The germline CDR1 and CDR2 sequences are MDHEN and SYDVKM. With 8 bases removed from V and 8 bases from J, the gap between germline ends came to 24 bases. The CDR3 extends over 15 amino acids. The CDR3 nucleotides are TGTGCCAGCTTCTCCCGGGGTGGCCTATCCGGGGGCTACACCTTC. Residues: CASFSRGGLSGGYTF.

The genes are TRBV7-2 and TRBJ2-1; 8 nucleotides line up with TRBD2. This CDR3 is built from 15 residues. V trimming: 4 bases; J trimming: 6 bases; junction bases outside the gene matches: 8. The germline V gene has CDR1 SGHTA and CDR2 FQGNSA. The CDR3 is CASSSQRGPGNEQFF. The CDR3 region has the DNA TGTGCCAGCAGCTCCCAGCGGGGGCCGGGCAATGAGCAGTTCTTC.

This rearrangement joins TRBV28 to TRBJ2-7; 11 bases line up with TRBD1. Germline values: CDR1 MDHEN, CDR2 SYDVKM. The CDR3 consists of 14 residues. V shed 6 bases and J 12 bases; nucleotides not matched to a gene: 13. The CDR3 region is CASSLWGQGVPRYV. CDR3 in DNA: TGTGCCAGCAGCCTTTGGGGACAGGGGGTCCCGCGGTACGTC.

The chain employs TRBV5-6 and TRBJ2-7; TRBD1 matches 10 bases. Germline-derived CDR1 and CDR2 are SGHDT and YYEEEE. The CDR3 spans 14 residues. V lost 2 bases, J lost 5 bases, and 4 bases stayed unmatched. CDR3 loop: CASSFTGQGDEQYF. CDR3 nucleotides: TGTGCCAGCAGCTTCACAGGACAGGGGGACGAGCAGTACTTC.